Following are 22 T cell receptor beta chains from one sample sequenced in a study of human T cells and chemical hapten exposure. MiXCR was run by TCRdb on the RACE reads, yielding one entry per CDR3 protein. The sample yields 96,000 or so distinct CDR3 sequences, about 9.3% seen once. Specified time point: patch test 2, 6 weeks after DPC sensitization. Treatment noted: therapeutic diphenylcyclopropenone sensitization with weekly scalp DPC. The sample consisted of whole blood, taken in connection with sensitization to the hapten diphenylcyclopropenone (DPC). Receptor source: a woman aged 35 to 49 with alopecia areata. Some clones in this sample may be carry-over from other donors' samples.

This clonotype appeared a few times. This chain joins TRBV4-2 and TRBJ2-1; D is tentatively TRBD1 or TRBD2 (5 bases each). Trimming stripped 5 bases from V and 5 bases from J, with 19 bases between. This CDR3 contains 16 residues. Germline CDR1 LGHNA, CDR2 YNFKEQ. The CDR3 spells CASSLGEGLHNNEQFF. The CDR3 region has the DNA TGTGCCAGCAGCTTGGGCGAGGGGCTGCATAACAATGAGCAGTTCTTC.

This clonotype was seen many times. The chain links TRBV23-1 to TRBJ2-1; TRBD2 agrees at 9 bases. TRBV23-1 is an ORF, with its function uncertain. V lost 4 bases to trimming and J lost 8 bases; unmatched junction nucleotides: 6. This CDR3 spans 14 amino acids. The CDR3: CASSRRGRADEQFF. The CDR3 bases are TGCGCCAGCAGTCGACGCGGGAGGGCCGATGAGCAGTTCTTC.

The rearrangement uses TRBV2 and TRBJ1-1, with no clear D. The CDR3 is 15 amino acids. Trimming left V 6 bases short and J 1 base short, with 15 bases between. From germline, CDR1 is SNHLY and CDR2 FYNNEI. CDR3 in amino acids: CASRVIRAENTEAFF. The DNA of the CDR3 is TGTGCCAGCAGGGTGATCCGGGCGGAGAACACTGAAGCTTTCTTT.

The genes are TRBV9 and TRBJ2-2; D perhaps matches TRBD2 (6 bases). CDR3 size: 14 residues. Germline V gene data show CDR1 as SGDLS and CDR2 as YYNGEE. Trimming shortened V by 6 bases and J by 3 bases, and 12 bases separated the two germline ends. DNA for the CDR3: TGTGCCAGCACCTATACGGGGGACACCGGGGAGCTGTTTTTT. Translating gives CASTYTGDTGELFF.

This clonotype was found many times. The chain links TRBV9 to TRBJ2-7; D may match TRBD1 or TRBD2 (5 bases each). Trimming took off 1 base at V and 2 bases at J, with 13 bases between the two ends. CDR3 size: 15 residues. Per germline, CDR1 SGDLS and CDR2 YYNGEE. As DNA, the CDR3 is TGTGCCAGCAGCGTACTCGGGGCCCCAACCTACGAGCAGTACTTC. Translating gives CASSVLGAPTYEQYF.

There are many counts of this clonotype. The genes are TRBV6-6 and TRBJ1-3; D perhaps matches TRBD1 (5 bases). The CDR3 has 14 amino acids. Germline assignment: CDR1 MNHNY and CDR2 SVGAGI (reference sequence). The germline V and J ends were trimmed by 4 bases and 0 bases, with 7 bases remaining between them. The CDR3 region has the DNA TGTGCCAGCAGTTTACAGGACTCTGGAAACACCATATATTTT. Translating it yields CASSLQDSGNTIYF.

This clonotype was counted at least ten times. The genes are TRBV7-2 and TRBJ1-1, with no clear D. The V end lost 6 bases, the J end lost 3 bases, and 11 bases lay between the germline ends. Germline V gene data show CDR1 as SGHTA and CDR2 as FQGNSA. The CDR3 sequence is 13 residues long. CDR3: CASSWQTYTEAFF. As DNA, the CDR3 is TGTGCCAGCAGTTGGCAGACCTACACTGAAGCTTTCTTT.

The rearrangement joins TRBV6-5 to TRBJ1-6; D perhaps matches TRBD1 (6 bases). Trimming shortened V by 0 bases and J by 12 bases, and 15 bases separated the two germline ends. The germline V gene has CDR1 MNHEY and CDR2 SVGAGI. The CDR3 spans 15 residues. CDR3 loop: CASSYSGGRLGPLHF. The CDR3 nucleotides are TGTGCCAGCAGTTACTCGGGGGGGCGATTGGGACCCCTCCACTTT.

This clonotype has only a few counts. This rearrangement joins TRBV2 to TRBJ1-5; D unclear. Germline lookup yields CDR1 SNHLY and CDR2 FYNNEI. The CDR3 contains 13 residues. Trimming left V 6 bases short and J 7 bases short, with 13 bases between. The CDR3 loop is CASSREERQPQHF. DNA of the CDR3: TGTGCCAGCAGCCGGGAGGAGAGGCAGCCCCAGCATTTT.

The chain links TRBV28 to TRBJ2-3, with TRBD1 matching over 7 bases. V was clipped by 4 bases and J by 4 bases; unmatched bases: 8. Germline loops: CDR1 MDHEN, CDR2 SYDVKM. This CDR3 comprises 15 residues. This CDR3 reads CASSSGTAGSDTQYF. In DNA, the CDR3 is TGTGCCAGCAGTTCCGGGACAGCAGGTTCAGATACGCAGTATTTT.

Ten or more counts support this clonotype. The chain couples TRBV7-6 to TRBJ1-1; a weak D match, TRBD1 (5 bases). Germline V CDR1 and CDR2: SGHVS, FNYEAQ. The CDR3 has 14 amino acids. V dropped 5 bases and J dropped 1 base, with 11 bases sitting between them. The CDR3 region is CASSLLTENTEAFF. CDR3 in DNA: TGTGCCAGCAGCCTCCTGACAGAGAACACTGAAGCTTTCTTT.

This clonotype has only a few counts. The J gene is TRBJ1-4, the V gene TRBV21-1. TRBV21-1 is described as a pseudogene. The CDR3 totals 13 residues. The CDR3 here is CASSKALDQGLFF. The CDR3 DNA reads as TGTGCCAGCAGCAAAGCGCTGGACCAAGGACTGTTTTTT.

The sample holds a few counts of this clonotype. This sequence joins TRBV4-1 and TRBJ2-5, with D possibly being TRBD1 (6 bases). Germline V gives CDR1 MGHRA, CDR2 YSYEKL. V was clipped by 0 bases and J by 4 bases, with 12 bases between them. The CDR3 is 15 residues long. CDR3: CASSQDPGVRETQYF. The CDR3 coding sequence is TGCGCCAGCAGCCAAGATCCAGGGGTGAGAGAGACCCAGTACTTC.

The sample holds many counts of this clonotype. This sequence joins TRBV28 and TRBJ1-5, with D possibly TRBD1 on 6 matching bases. Trimming took off 8 bases at V and 3 bases at J, with 23 bases between the two ends. Per germline, CDR1 MDHEN and CDR2 SYDVKM. The CDR3 has 17 residues. The CDR3 here is CASSLTGQGIINQPQHF. For the CDR3, the DNA is TGTGCCAGCTCTTTAACCGGGCAGGGGATAATCAATCAGCCCCAGCATTTT.

This clonotype was detected a few times. The rearrangement links TRBV11-2 to TRBJ2-7, with D perhaps TRBD1 or TRBD2 (5 bases each). CDR3 length equals 14 residues. V gave up 5 bases and J gave up 10 bases, with 21 bases separating them. Germline V CDR1 and CDR2: SGHAT, FQNNGV. CDR3 nucleotides: TGTGCCAGCAGCCCCGGGGCCCCCCGGGGAAGACAGTACTTC. As protein: CASSPGAPRGRQYF.

In this sample, this clonotype turned up many times. The CDR3 sequence: CASSWGGRSSNQPQHF. For the CDR3, the DNA is TGTGCCAGCAGTTGGGGGGGACGGAGTAGCAATCAGCCCCAGCATTTT. This sequence joins TRBV6-6 and TRBJ1-5; tentatively, D is TRBD1 (5 bases). CDR3 size: 16 residues. The germline V and J ends were trimmed by 4 bases and 0 bases, with 13 bases remaining between them. Per the germline V gene, CDR1 is MNHNY and CDR2 is SVGAGI (reference sequence).

This clonotype was observed at least ten times. The chain employs TRBV28 and TRBJ1-4; weak D call: TRBD1 (6 bases). CDR3 length equals 16 residues. The ends were cut back, 6 bases at V and 8 bases at J, with 22 bases in the middle. CDR1 and CDR2 from the germline V gene are MDHEN and SYDVKM. CDR3 sequence reads: CASSRLPGGRREKLFF. In nucleotides, the CDR3 is TGTGCCAGCAGCCGCTTGCCTGGGGGGCGCCGGGAAAAACTGTTTTTT. Full variable domain (remainder filled in from reference TRBV28 and TRBJ1-4): DVKVTQSSRYLVKRTGEKVFLECVQDMDHENMFWYRQDPGLGLRLIYFSYDVKMKEKGDIPEGYSVSREKKERFSLILESASTNQTSMYLCASSRLPGGRREKLFFGSGTQLSVL.

The V call is TRBV11-1, the J call TRBJ2-3, with D possibly TRBD2 on 5 matching bases. CDR3 length equals 14 residues. Germline V CDR1 and CDR2: SGHAT, FQDESV (reference sequence). Trimming removed 5 bases from V and 3 bases from J, with 12 bases in between. The CDR3 sequence: CASSQRGDTDTQYF. The CDR3 coding sequence is TGTGCCAGCAGCCAACGGGGAGATACAGATACGCAGTATTTT.

There are a few counts of this clonotype. The CDR3 sequence: CASSTESGGETQYF. In DNA, the CDR3 is TGTGCCAGCTCCACCGAATCGGGGGGAGAGACCCAGTACTTC. V usage is TRBV18 and J usage is TRBJ2-5; 7 bases map to TRBD2. V lost 6 bases, J lost 4 bases, and 8 bases stayed unmatched. CDR3 size: 14 residues. Germline V gene sequence: CDR1 KGHSH, CDR2 LQKENI. The full variable domain, rest sourced from reference TRBV18 and TRBJ2-5, is NAGVMQNPRHLVRRRGQEARLRCSPMKGHSHVYWYRQLPEEGLKFMVYLQKENIIDESGMPKERFSAEFPKEGPSILRIQQVVRGDSAAYFCASSTESGGETQYFGPGTRLLVL.

The chain recombines TRBV5-5 with TRBJ2-2; D perhaps matches TRBD1 (6 bases). This CDR3 spans 15 amino acids. The V gene's germline CDR1 is SGHKS and CDR2 YYEKEE (reference sequence). V gave up 5 bases and J gave up 2 bases, with 13 bases separating them. CDR3 loop: CASRRSTGNTGELFF. The CDR3 DNA follows: TGTGCCAGCAGGCGCTCGACAGGAAACACCGGGGAGCTGTTTTTT.

This clonotype appeared many times. V usage is TRBV4-3 and J usage is TRBJ2-6; D is unresolved. The germline V gene has CDR1 LGHNA and CDR2 YSLEER. Trimming removed 0 bases at V and 3 bases at J, with 12 bases between. The CDR3 is 17 residues long. The CDR3 DNA follows: TGCGCCAGCAGCCAAGAGGTAACCTTAAGTGGGGCCAACGTCCTGACTTTC. It codes for CASSQEVTLSGANVLTF.

The CDR3 reads CASSSNIGTSKFYEQYF. CDR3 nucleotide sequence: TGTGCCAGCAGCTCAAACATCGGGACTAGCAAATTTTACGAGCAGTACTTC. The V and J genes are TRBV7-8 and TRBJ2-7, with 9 positions matching TRBD2. The CDR3 totals 17 residues. Germline values: CDR1 SGHVS, CDR2 FQNEAQ. Trimming at V came to 4 bases and at J to 4 bases, leaving 14 bases not matched to a gene.